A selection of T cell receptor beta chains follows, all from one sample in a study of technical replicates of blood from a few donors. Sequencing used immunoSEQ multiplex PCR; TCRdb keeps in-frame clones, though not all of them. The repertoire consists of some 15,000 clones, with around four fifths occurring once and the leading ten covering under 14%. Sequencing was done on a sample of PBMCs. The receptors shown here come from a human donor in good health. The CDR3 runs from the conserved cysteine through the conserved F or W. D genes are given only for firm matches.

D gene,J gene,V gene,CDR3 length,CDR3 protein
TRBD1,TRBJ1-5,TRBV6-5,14,CASSYSAGGQPQHF
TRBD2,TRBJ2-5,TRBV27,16,CASSLTGTSQSETQYF
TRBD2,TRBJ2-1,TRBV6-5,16,CASSYYPPGLANEQFF
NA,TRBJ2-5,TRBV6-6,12,CASSTRRETQYF
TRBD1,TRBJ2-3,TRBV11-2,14,CASSNRDSARTQYF
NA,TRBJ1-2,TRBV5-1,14,CASSLETASYGYTF
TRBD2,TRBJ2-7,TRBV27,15,CASSLWSWGGDEQYF
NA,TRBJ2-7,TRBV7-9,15,CASSFGGSSSYEQYF
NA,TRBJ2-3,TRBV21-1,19,CASSKGDRLAGVRTDTQYF
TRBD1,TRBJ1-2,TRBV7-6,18,CASSPTGTGRLRAFGYTF
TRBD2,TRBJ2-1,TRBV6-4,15,CASSDSSGTYNEQFF
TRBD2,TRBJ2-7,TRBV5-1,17,CASSADTSAPSSYEQYF
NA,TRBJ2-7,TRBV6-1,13,CASKLDSISEQYF
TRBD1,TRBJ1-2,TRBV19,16,CASSPPGQGPGRGYTF
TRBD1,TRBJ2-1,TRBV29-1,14,CSVDEGAQGNEQFF
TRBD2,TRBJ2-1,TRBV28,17,CAIQAGGGASSYNEQFF
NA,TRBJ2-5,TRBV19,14,CASSRGHSWETQYF
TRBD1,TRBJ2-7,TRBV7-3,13,CASSSGQGNEQYF
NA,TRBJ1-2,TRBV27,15,CASSLLSGGSHGYTF
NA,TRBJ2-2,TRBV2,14,CASSERIGAGELFF
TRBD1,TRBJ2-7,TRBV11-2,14,CASSSLGQLGRKYF
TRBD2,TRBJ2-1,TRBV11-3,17,CASSQEGLAGVYNEQFF
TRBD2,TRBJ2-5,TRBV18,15,CASSSGTSEQETQYF
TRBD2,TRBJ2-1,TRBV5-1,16,CASSLVISGSYNEQFF
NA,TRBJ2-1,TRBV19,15,CASSIFAGRHNEQFF
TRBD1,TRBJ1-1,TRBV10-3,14,CAISERTGVTEAFF